This TCR beta chain was identified in a study of shared clonotypes between healthy human individuals. The V gene lost 5 bases and the J gene lost 2 bases, with 13 bases spanning the gap. In germline, CDR1 is SEHNR, CDR2 FQNEAQ (reference sequence). The CDR3 sequence is 14 residues long. Terminally differentiated effector memory CD45RA+ cells were excluded by CCR7 positive selection of CD45RO-negative cells. Some clones are missing from TCRdb's copy, which holds only in-frame ones; the method was immunoSEQ multiplex PCR. The repertoire holds some 2.1 million clones, with roughly 93% as singletons. The clonotype was recovered from a man aged 18 to 35 in good health. Some clones in this sample may be carry-over from other donors' samples. The chain links TRBV7-9 to TRBJ2-7, with D possibly called TRBD1 or TRBD2 (5 bases each). Sequenced material: naive CD8+ T cells from PBMCs. The CDR3 nucleotides read TGTGCCAGCAGCGCTAGGGGAGCGGCCTACGAGCAGTACTTC. This sequence encodes CASSARGAAYEQYF.